These 4 T cell receptor beta chains came from one sample sequenced in a study of T cell responses to AZD1222 COVID-19 vaccine. Assay used: immunoSEQ multiplex PCR; TCRdb lists only in-frame clones, some missing. The sample includes under 150,000 clones, around 88% of them seen just once. The material was peripheral blood, obtained on day 0 of AZD1222 vaccination. The receptors were gathered from an adult in good health.

In its sample, this clone was seen once. The CDR3 sequence is CASSPPGGSDTQYF. The CDR3 bases are TGTGCCAGTAGTCCTCCGGGGGGCTCAGATACGCAGTATTTT. The V and J genes are TRBV19 and TRBJ2-3, with a tentative D call TRBD2 (7 bases). The germline V and J ends were trimmed by 5 bases and 4 bases, with 13 bases remaining between them. The germline V gene encodes CDR1 LNHDA and CDR2 SQIVND (reference sequence). The CDR3 spans 14 residues. Complete variable domain (other parts from reference TRBV19 and TRBJ2-3): DGGITQSPKYLFRKEGQNVTLSCEQNLNHDAMYWYRQDPGQGLRLIYYSQIVNDFQKGDIAEGYSVSREKKESFPLTVTSAQKNPTAFYLCASSPPGGSDTQYFGPGTRLTVL.

The chain employs TRBV5-1 and TRBJ1-1; no firm D call. V lost 6 bases and J lost 1, with 7 bases in between. The CDR3 has 12 residues. CDR1 and CDR2 from the germline V gene are SGHRS and YFSETQ. The CDR3, as DNA: TGCGCCAGCACCCGGACGAACACTGAAGCTTTCTTT. This gives the protein CASTRTNTEAFF.

CDR3 residues: CASSLVPDPNTGELFF. Here the CDR3 DNA reads TGCGCCAGCAGCTTGGTCCCGGACCCGAACACCGGGGAGCTGTTTTTT. The V gene is TRBV5-1, the J gene TRBJ2-2; D ambiguous. V was clipped by 0 bases and J by 0 bases, with 9 bases between them. Germline assignment: CDR1 SGHRS and CDR2 YFSETQ. The CDR3 spans 16 residues. Combining the CDR3 with reference TRBV5-1 and TRBJ2-2 gives the whole variable domain KAGVTQTPRYLIKTRGQQVTLSCSPISGHRSVSWYQQTPGQGLQFLFEYFSETQRNKGNFPGRFSGRQFSNSRSEMNVSTLELGDSALYLCASSLVPDPNTGELFFGEGSRLTVL.

V gene TRBV7-8 combines with J gene TRBJ1-5; D might be TRBD1 (6 bases). Per the germline V gene, CDR1 is SGHVS and CDR2 is FQNEAQ. Trimming removed 1 base from V and 0 bases from J, with 10 bases in between. The CDR3 length is 16 residues. CDR3 sequence reads: CASSLGQGLSNQPQHF. CDR3 DNA sequence: TGTGCCAGCAGCTTAGGGCAGGGGCTTAGCAATCAGCCCCAGCATTTT.